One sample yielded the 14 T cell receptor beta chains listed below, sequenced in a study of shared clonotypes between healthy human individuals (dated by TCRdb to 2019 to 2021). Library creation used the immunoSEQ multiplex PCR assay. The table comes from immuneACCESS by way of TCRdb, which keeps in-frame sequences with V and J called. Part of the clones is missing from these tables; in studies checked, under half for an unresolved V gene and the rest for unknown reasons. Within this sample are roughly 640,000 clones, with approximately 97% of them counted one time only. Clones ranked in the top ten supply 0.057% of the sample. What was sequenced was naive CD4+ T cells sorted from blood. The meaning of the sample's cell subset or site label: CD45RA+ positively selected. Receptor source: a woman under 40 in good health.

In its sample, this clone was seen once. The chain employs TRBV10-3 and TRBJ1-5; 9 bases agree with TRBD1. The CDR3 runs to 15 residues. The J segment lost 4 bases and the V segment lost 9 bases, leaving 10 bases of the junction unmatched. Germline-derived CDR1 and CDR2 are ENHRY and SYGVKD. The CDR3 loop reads CAISSDRGSNQPQHF. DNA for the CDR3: TGTGCCATTTCTTCGGACAGGGGAAGTAATCAGCCCCAGCATTTT.

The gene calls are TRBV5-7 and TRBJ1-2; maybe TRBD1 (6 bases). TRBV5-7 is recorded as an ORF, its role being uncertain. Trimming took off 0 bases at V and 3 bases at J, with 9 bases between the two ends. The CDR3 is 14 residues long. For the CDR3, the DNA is TGTGCCAGCAGCTTGGTTCGACAGGACTATGGCTACACCTTC. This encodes CASSLVRQDYGYTF.

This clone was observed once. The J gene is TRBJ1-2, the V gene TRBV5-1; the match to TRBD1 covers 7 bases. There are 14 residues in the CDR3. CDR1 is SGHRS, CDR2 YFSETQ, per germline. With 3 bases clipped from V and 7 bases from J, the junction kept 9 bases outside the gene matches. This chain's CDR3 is CASSSDVSGGGYTF. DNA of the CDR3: TGCGCCAGCAGCTCGGACGTGTCAGGGGGTGGCTACACCTTC.

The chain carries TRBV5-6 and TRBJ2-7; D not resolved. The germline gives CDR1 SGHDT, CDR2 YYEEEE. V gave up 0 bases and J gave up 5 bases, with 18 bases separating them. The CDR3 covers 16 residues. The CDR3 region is CASSLVGEFWLNEQYF. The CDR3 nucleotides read TGTGCCAGCAGCTTGGTGGGTGAATTCTGGTTGAACGAGCAGTACTTC. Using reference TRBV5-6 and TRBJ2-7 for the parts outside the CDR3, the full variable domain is DAGVTQSPTHLIKTRGQQVTLRCSPKSGHDTVSWYQQALGQGPQFIFQYYEEEERQRGNFPDRFSGHQFPNYSSELNVNALLLGDSALYLCASSLVGEFWLNEQYFGPGTRLTVT.

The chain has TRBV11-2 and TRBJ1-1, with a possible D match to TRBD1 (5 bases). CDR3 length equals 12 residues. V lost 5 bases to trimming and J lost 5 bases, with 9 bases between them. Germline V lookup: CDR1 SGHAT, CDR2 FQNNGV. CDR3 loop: CASSPRGTEAFF. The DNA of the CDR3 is TGTGCCAGCAGCCCCCGGGGGACTGAAGCTTTCTTT.

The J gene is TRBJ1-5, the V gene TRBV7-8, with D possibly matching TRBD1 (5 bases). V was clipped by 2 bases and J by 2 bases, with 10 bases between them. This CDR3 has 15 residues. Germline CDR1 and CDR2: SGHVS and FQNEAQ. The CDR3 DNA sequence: TGTGCCAGCAGCTTAAGTGGGGGGGGCAATCAGCCCCAGCATTTT. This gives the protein CASSLSGGGNQPQHF.

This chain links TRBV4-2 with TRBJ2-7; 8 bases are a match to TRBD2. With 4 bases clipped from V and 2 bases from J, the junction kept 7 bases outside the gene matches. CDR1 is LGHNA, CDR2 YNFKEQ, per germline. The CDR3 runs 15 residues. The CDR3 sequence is CASSLQAGEAYEQYF. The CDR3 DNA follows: TGTGCCAGCAGCCTGCAAGCGGGAGAGGCCTACGAGCAGTACTTC.

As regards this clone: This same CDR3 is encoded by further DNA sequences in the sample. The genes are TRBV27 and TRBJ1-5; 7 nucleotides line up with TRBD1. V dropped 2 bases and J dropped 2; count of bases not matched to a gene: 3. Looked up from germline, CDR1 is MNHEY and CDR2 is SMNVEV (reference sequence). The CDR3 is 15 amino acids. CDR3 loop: CASSLRQGGNQPQHF. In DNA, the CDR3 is TGTGCCAGCAGTTTACGACAGGGAGGCAATCAGCCCCAGCATTTT.

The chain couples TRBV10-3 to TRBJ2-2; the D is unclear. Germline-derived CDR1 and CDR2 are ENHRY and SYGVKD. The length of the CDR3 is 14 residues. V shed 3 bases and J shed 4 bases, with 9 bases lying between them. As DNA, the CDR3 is TGTGCCATCAGTGATTGGGGTGCCACCGGGGAGCTGTTTTTT. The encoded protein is CAISDWGATGELFF.

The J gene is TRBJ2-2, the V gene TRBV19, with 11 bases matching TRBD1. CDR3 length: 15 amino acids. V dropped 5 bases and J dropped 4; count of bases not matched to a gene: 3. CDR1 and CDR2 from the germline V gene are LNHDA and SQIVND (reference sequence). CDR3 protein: CASSPGTGGTGELFF. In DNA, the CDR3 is TGTGCCAGTAGTCCCGGGACAGGGGGCACCGGGGAGCTGTTTTTT.

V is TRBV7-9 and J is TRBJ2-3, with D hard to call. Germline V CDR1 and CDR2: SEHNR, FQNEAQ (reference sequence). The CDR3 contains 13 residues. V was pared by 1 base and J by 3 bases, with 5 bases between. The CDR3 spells CASSLVWTDTQYF. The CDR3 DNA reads TGTGCCAGCAGCTTAGTGTGGACAGATACGCAGTATTTT.

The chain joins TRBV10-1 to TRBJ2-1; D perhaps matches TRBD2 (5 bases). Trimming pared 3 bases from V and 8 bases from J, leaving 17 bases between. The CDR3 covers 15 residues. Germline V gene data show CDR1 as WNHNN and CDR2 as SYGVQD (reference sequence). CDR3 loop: CASSDPSRGTDEQFF. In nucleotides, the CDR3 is TGCGCCAGCAGTGACCCGAGTCGGGGTACGGATGAGCAGTTCTTC.

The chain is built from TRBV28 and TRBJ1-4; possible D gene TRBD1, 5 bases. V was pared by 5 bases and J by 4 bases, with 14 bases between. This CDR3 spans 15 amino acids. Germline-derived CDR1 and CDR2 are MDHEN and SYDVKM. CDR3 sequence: CASSAMGPLNEKLFF. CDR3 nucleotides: TGTGCCAGCAGTGCCATGGGACCGCTTAATGAAAAACTGTTTTTT.

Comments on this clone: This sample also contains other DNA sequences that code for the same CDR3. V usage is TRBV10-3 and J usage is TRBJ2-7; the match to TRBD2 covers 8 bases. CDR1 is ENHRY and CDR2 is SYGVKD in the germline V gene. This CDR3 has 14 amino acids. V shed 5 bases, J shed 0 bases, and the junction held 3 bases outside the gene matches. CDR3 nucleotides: TGTGCCATCAGTACTAGCGGAAGCTCCTACGAGCAGTACTTC. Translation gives CAISTSGSSYEQYF.